The clone carrying this TCR beta chain showed up just once. Authors' analysis steps: How many nucleated cells were present was estimated from reference gene primer amplification. Profiled with immunoSEQ multiplex PCR; TCRdb holds only in-frame clones, not every one. Clone size and the V and J calls come from that table; the DNA yielded D and trimming. The top ten clones hold 1.3% of a sample with about 380,000 clones, 70% to 90% of them seen once. Membership in each cohort depended on participant-reported clinical history. This specimen comes from a study of blood T cell repertoires in COVID-19. Turning to the study itself: The United States, Italy and Spain were the sources of the acute and convalescent COVID-19 samples.

V lost 4 bases and J lost 3; bases outside the gene matches: 7. The CDR3 length is 15 residues. Germline CDR1 reads SGDLS; CDR2 reads YYNGEE. This sequence originates from a man younger than 40 who had recovered from COVID-19. Sequenced material: PBMCs or T cells enriched from blood (not recorded which). The V and J genes are TRBV9 and TRBJ2-5; 9 bases align to TRBD2. For the CDR3, the DNA is TGTGCCAGCAGCAAGCGGGGGGTCGGGGAAGAGACCCAGTACTTC. Translating it yields CASSKRGVGEETQYF.